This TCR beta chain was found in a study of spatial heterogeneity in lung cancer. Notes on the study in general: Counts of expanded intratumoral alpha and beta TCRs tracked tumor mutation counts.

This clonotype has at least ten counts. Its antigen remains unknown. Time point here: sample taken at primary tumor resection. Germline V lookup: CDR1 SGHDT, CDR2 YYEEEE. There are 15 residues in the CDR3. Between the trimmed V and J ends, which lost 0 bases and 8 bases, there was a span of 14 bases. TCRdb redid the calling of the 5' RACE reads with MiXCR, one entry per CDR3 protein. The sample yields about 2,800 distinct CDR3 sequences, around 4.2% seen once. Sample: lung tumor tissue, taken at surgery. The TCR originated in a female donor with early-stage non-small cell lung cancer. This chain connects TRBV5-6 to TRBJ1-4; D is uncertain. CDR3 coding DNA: TGTGCCAGCAGCTTGGCTCAAAATTATCCCGAAAAACTGTTTTTT. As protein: CASSLAQNYPEKLFF.